A single sample gave rise to the 24 T cell receptor beta chains below, sequenced in a study of blood T cell repertoires in COVID-19. Data came from immunoSEQ multiplex PCR; TCRdb stores just in-frame clones and leaves some out. The data show about 120,000 clones, with over 75% seen just once and about a sixth held by the top ten. Material for sequencing was peripheral blood. Receptor source: a man in his 60s with active or convalescent COVID-19.

CDR3 protein: CASFAHGTEFYEQYF. The CDR3, as DNA: TGTGCCAGCTTCGCACACGGGACAGAGTTCTACGAGCAGTACTTC. The chain combines TRBV18 with TRBJ2-7, with 7 bases that match TRBD1. Germline trimming cut 7 bases from V and 3 bases from J; bases unmatched to any gene: 12. This CDR3 has 15 residues. Germline V lookup: CDR1 KGHSH, CDR2 LQKENI.

V is TRBV6-5 and J is TRBJ2-7; no reliable D call. V was cut by 6 bases and J by 0 bases, with 6 bases left in between. There are 12 residues in the CDR3. The germline V gene has CDR1 MNHEY and CDR2 SVGAGI. DNA for the CDR3: TGTGCCAGCAGGTCAATCTCCTACGAGCAGTACTTC. Translation: CASRSISYEQYF.

This chain connects TRBV6-5 to TRBJ2-7, with 7 bases identical to TRBD1. V gave up 2 bases and J gave up 6 bases; unmatched junction bases: 10. The CDR3 is made up of 15 amino acids. Germline lookup yields CDR1 MNHEY and CDR2 SVGAGI. The CDR3 sequence is CASSYQGGQFPEQYF. CDR3 DNA: TGTGCCAGCAGTTACCAAGGGGGACAGTTTCCCGAGCAGTACTTC.

This chain connects TRBV29-1 to TRBJ2-2; D unclear. The CDR3 extends over 13 amino acids. V lost 4 bases and J 4 bases, leaving 10 bases between the germline ends. In germline, CDR1 is SQVTM, CDR2 ANQGSEA. Written as DNA, the CDR3 is TGCAGCGTTGGGGCCACCCGCACCGGGGAGCTGTTTTTT. Protein sequence: CSVGATRTGELFF.

Only one count was recorded for this clone. The V call is TRBV7-8, the J call TRBJ2-5, with 11 bases lining up with TRBD2. This CDR3 contains 13 residues. Germline V gene sequence: CDR1 SGHVS, CDR2 FQNEAQ. V was clipped by 5 bases and J by 6 bases; unmatched bases: 2. The CDR3 loop reads CASSRLAGKTQYF. For the CDR3, the DNA is TGTGCCAGCAGCCGACTAGCGGGAAAGACCCAGTACTTC. Combining the CDR3 with reference TRBV7-8 and TRBJ2-5 gives the whole variable domain GAGVSQSPRYKVAKRGQDVALRCDPISGHVSLFWYQQALGQGPEFLTYFQNEAQLDKSGLPSDRFFAERPEGSVSTLKIQRTQQEDSAVYLCASSRLAGKTQYFGPGTRLLVL.

The chain combines TRBV19 with TRBJ2-1, with a tentative D call TRBD2 (5 bases). Germline V gene data show CDR1 as LNHDA and CDR2 as SQIVND (reference sequence). Trimming removed 3 bases at V and 5 bases at J, with 17 bases between. The CDR3 covers 16 residues. The CDR3 sequence is CASSMISARIHNEQFF. The CDR3 DNA reads TGTGCCAGTAGTATGATTAGCGCAAGGATACACAATGAGCAGTTCTTC.

This clone was picked up a small number of times. CDR3 protein: CASSQRTGASGNTIYF. CDR3 bases: TGTGCCAGCAGCCAGCGGACAGGGGCATCTGGAAACACCATATATTTT. This rearrangement joins TRBV7-8 to TRBJ1-3; 9 bases match TRBD1. The ends lost 5 bases at V and 1 base at J; junction bases unmatched: 6. Looked up from germline, CDR1 is SGHVS and CDR2 is FQNEAQ. The CDR3 spans 16 residues.

The table lists this clone with a few counts. The chain employs TRBV19 and TRBJ2-2, with 13 bases lining up with TRBD2. Germline V gene data show CDR1 as LNHDA and CDR2 as SQIVND (reference sequence). CDR3 length: 17 residues. Trimming took 6 bases from V and 6 from J; bases not matched to a gene: 10. As DNA, the CDR3 is TGTGCCAGTAGCCGGACTAGCGGGAGCGTTGGATCCGGGGAGCTGTTTTTT. This gives the protein CASSRTSGSVGSGELFF. Combining the CDR3 with reference TRBV19 and TRBJ2-2 gives the whole variable domain DGGITQSPKYLFRKEGQNVTLSCEQNLNHDAMYWYRQDPGQGLRLIYYSQIVNDFQKGDIAEGYSVSREKKESFPLTVTSAQKNPTAFYLCASSRTSGSVGSGELFFGEGSRLTVL.

The genes are TRBV5-1 and TRBJ2-1; 9 bases align to TRBD1. The CDR3 is 17 residues long. Germline CDR1 SGHRS, CDR2 YFSETQ. Germline trimming cut 3 bases from V and 4 bases from J; bases unmatched to any gene: 11. The CDR3 DNA reads TGCGCCAGCAGCTCATTCCCGGGACAGGGCCCTTACAATGAGCAGTTCTTC. This gives the protein CASSSFPGQGPYNEQFF.

The chain is built from TRBV6-5 and TRBJ2-7; 9 nucleotides line up with TRBD2. Per germline, CDR1 MNHEY and CDR2 SVGAGI. This CDR3 comprises 12 residues. V lost 0 bases and J lost 11; bases outside the gene matches: 2. This CDR3 reads CASSYSASGKYF. As DNA, the CDR3 is TGTGCCAGCAGTTACTCCGCTAGCGGGAAGTACTTC.

The rearrangement uses TRBV7-8 and TRBJ2-7; 10 nucleotides agree with TRBD2. V trimming: 5 bases; J trimming: 5 bases; junction bases outside the gene matches: 15. The CDR3 spans 17 residues. CDR1 is SGHVS and CDR2 is FQNEAQ in the germline V gene. The CDR3: CASSIRLAGPGVDEQYF. The CDR3 DNA follows: TGTGCCAGCAGCATACGACTAGCGGGCCCGGGCGTCGACGAGCAGTACTTC.

This chain connects TRBV10-3 to TRBJ2-3; 9 nucleotides line up with TRBD1. Germline V gene data show CDR1 as ENHRY and CDR2 as SYGVKD. V trimming: 7 bases; J trimming: 0 bases; junction bases outside the gene matches: 8. The CDR3 is 16 residues long. The CDR3: CAITGQGNRSTDTQYF. CDR3 nucleotide sequence: TGTGCCATCACCGGACAGGGGAACCGTAGCACAGATACGCAGTATTTT.

The chain couples TRBV29-1 to TRBJ2-5; D gene ambiguous. V dropped 5 bases and J dropped 2 bases, with 9 bases sitting between them. CDR3 length equals 12 residues. Germline V gene lookup returns CDR1 SQVTM and CDR2 ANQGSEA. The CDR3 reads CSVLVLQETQYF. The CDR3, as DNA: TGCAGCGTTTTAGTCCTACAAGAGACCCAGTACTTC.

This clone occurred a few times. The chain joins TRBV28 to TRBJ1-5; D unclear. The CDR3 has 15 residues. In germline, CDR1 is MDHEN, CDR2 SYDVKM. Trimming left V 6 bases short and J 1 base short, with 13 bases between. The CDR3 reads CASSPGILSNQPQHF. CDR3 bases: TGTGCCAGCAGCCCAGGTATTTTGAGCAATCAGCCCCAGCATTTT.

The chain couples TRBV20-1 to TRBJ2-7; TRBD1 matches at 10 bases. Unmatched junction bases numbered 5, after V lost 3 bases and J lost 3 bases. This CDR3 is built from 14 residues. CDR1 and CDR2 (germline): DFQATT, SNEGSKA (reference sequence). This CDR3 is CSASSGQGGYEQYF. CDR3 bases: TGCAGTGCTAGTTCCGGACAGGGGGGCTACGAGCAGTACTTC.

V and J are TRBV4-2 and TRBJ1-4; 7 bases agree with TRBD1. The CDR3 covers 15 residues. CDR1 and CDR2 (germline): LGHNA, YNFKEQ. V lost 5 bases and J lost 8; bases outside the gene matches: 11. The CDR3 nucleotides read TGTGCCAGCAGCTCCCTTGCAGGGGGAGGCGAAAAACTGTTTTTT. Translation: CASSSLAGGGEKLFF.

Within the sample, this clone is medium-sized (0.01 to 0.1%). J is TRBJ1-1 and V is TRBV30; TRBD1 might be the D (5 bases). The CDR3 runs to 14 residues. Trimming removed 0 bases from V and 5 bases from J, with 13 bases in between. Germline V gene lookup returns CDR1 GTSNPN and CDR2 SVGIG (reference sequence). The chain's CDR3 is CAWSVPGLGTEAFF. CDR3 DNA: TGTGCCTGGAGTGTACCAGGGTTAGGTACTGAAGCTTTCTTT.

The rearrangement joins TRBV5-5 to TRBJ1-5, with TRBD1 identical over 9 bases. CDR1 is SGHKS and CDR2 is YYEKEE in the germline V gene (reference sequence). The CDR3 consists of 15 residues. Losses at the gene ends were 4 bases for V and 6 bases for J; bases not matched to a gene: 8. The CDR3 here is CASSPQGAGSQPQHF. CDR3 nucleotide sequence: TGTGCCAGCAGCCCACAGGGGGCGGGGAGTCAGCCCCAGCATTTT.

The CDR3 DNA is TGTGCTTCTACTCGTTCCCGACTAGCGTACACAGATACGCAGTATTTT. Encoded protein: CASTRSRLAYTDTQYF. V is TRBV18 and J is TRBJ2-3; TRBD2 aligns across 8 bases. Germline V CDR1 and CDR2: KGHSH, LQKENI. CDR3 length: 16 amino acids. Full variable domain (remainder filled in from reference TRBV18 and TRBJ2-3): NAGVMQNPRHLVRRRGQEARLRCSPMKGHSHVYWYRQLPEEGLKFMVYLQKENIIDESGMPKERFSAEFPKEGPSILRIQQVVRGDSAAYFCASTRSRLAYTDTQYFGPGTRLTVL.

The V and J genes are TRBV6-4 and TRBJ1-1; D may be TRBD1 (6 bases). CDR1 and CDR2 from the germline V gene are MRHNA and SNTAGT. The CDR3 covers 13 residues. V lost 0 bases and J lost 5, with 7 bases in between. The CDR3 DNA reads as TGTGCCAGCAGTGACTCCCAGGGGACTGAAGCTTTCTTT. Translating it yields CASSDSQGTEAFF.

V and J are TRBV6-1 and TRBJ2-2; 7 positions agree with TRBD1. Per the germline V gene, CDR1 is MNHNS and CDR2 is SASEGT. With V trimmed by 2 bases and J by 7 bases, 4 bases remained unmatched. CDR3 length: 14 amino acids. The CDR3 is CASSEQQGNGELFF. The CDR3 nucleotides are TGTGCCAGCAGTGAACAACAGGGGAACGGGGAGCTGTTTTTT.

This chain connects TRBV7-3 to TRBJ2-2, with D tentatively TRBD2 (5 bases). Per the germline V gene, CDR1 is SGHTA and CDR2 is FQGTGA. V was trimmed by 5 bases and J by 6 bases, leaving 16 bases between them. CDR3 length equals 15 residues. CDR3 nucleotides: TGTGCCAGCAGCCATCCCCGGGGTAGCCCCGGGGAGCTGTTTTTT. Protein sequence: CASSHPRGSPGELFF.

This clone was picked up one time. V is TRBV18 and J is TRBJ2-5; 7 bases agree with TRBD1. The CDR3 is 14 amino acids. CDR1 is KGHSH and CDR2 is LQKENI in the germline V gene. Trimming cost V 4 bases and J 1 base; bases outside gene matches: 3. The CDR3 loop reads CASSQGQSQETQYF. The CDR3 coding sequence is TGTGCCAGCTCACAGGGACAGTCCCAAGAGACCCAGTACTTC.

This chain links TRBV5-5 with TRBJ2-2; 9 bases match TRBD1. J lost 3 bases, V lost 2 bases, and 2 bases had no gene match. The CDR3 spans 15 residues. The germline CDR1 and CDR2 sequences are SGHKS and YYEKEE (reference sequence). CDR3 bases: TGTGCCAGCAGCTTATGGACAGGGGACACCGGGGAGCTGTTTTTT. It specifies CASSLWTGDTGELFF.